Below are 25 T cell receptor beta chains sequenced from a single sample in a study of cytomegalovirus exposure and HLA in healthy donors. PCR used 60 Vbeta primers and 13 Jbeta primers. This table comes from immunoSEQ multiplex PCR, and its TCRdb copy is limited to in-frame clones, with some not included. Of 150,000 to 200,000 clones listed, 81% are singletons. Sequences were obtained from PBMCs. Source of these receptors: a man over 45 in good health and CMV-seronegative.

The rearrangement links TRBV2 to TRBJ1-4; tentative D call: TRBD1 (6 bases). This CDR3 spans 14 amino acids. CDR1 and CDR2 (germline): SNHLY, FYNNEI. V shed 4 bases and J shed 8 bases, with 14 bases lying between them. CDR3 loop: CASSGTGRVEKLFF. The CDR3 nucleotides read TGTGCCAGCAGTGGAACAGGGAGGGTGGAAAAACTGTTTTTT.

The chain has TRBV13 and TRBJ2-1; D is uncertain. Per the germline V gene, CDR1 is PRHDT and CDR2 is FYEKMQ (reference sequence). This CDR3 has 14 amino acids. V gave up 0 bases and J gave up 7 bases, with 10 bases separating them. The CDR3 DNA is TGTGCCAGCAGCTTAGGGGCCGTTATGAATGAGCAGTTCTTC. As protein: CASSLGAVMNEQFF.

The J gene is TRBJ2-2, the V gene TRBV27; possible D gene TRBD1, 7 bases. V was trimmed by 6 bases and J by 5 bases, leaving 16 bases between them. Germline V gives CDR1 MNHEY, CDR2 SMNVEV (reference sequence). CDR3 size: 15 residues. Here the CDR3 reads CASRLTGRLTGELFF. CDR3 DNA sequence: TGTGCCAGCAGACTGACAGGGAGGTTAACCGGGGAGCTGTTTTTT.

The V call is TRBV12-5, the J call TRBJ2-1; 7 bases align to TRBD1. This CDR3 is built from 15 residues. Trimming cost V 4 bases and J 0 bases; bases outside gene matches: 3. Germline V CDR1 and CDR2: LGHNT, FRNRAP. CDR3 coding DNA: TGTGCTAGTGGTTCGGGACAGAGCTCCTACAATGAGCAGTTCTTC. Protein: CASGSGQSSYNEQFF.

This clone was seen more than once but under ten times. The rearrangement joins TRBV7-2 to TRBJ2-3, with D maybe TRBD2 (7 bases). From germline, CDR1 is SGHTA and CDR2 FQGNSA. The germline V and J ends were trimmed by 5 bases and 6 bases, with 18 bases remaining between them. CDR3 length: 15 amino acids. CDR3 DNA: TGTGCCAGCAGCGGATCGGGGGGCTTGGGGGATACGCAGTATTTT. Translated, it gives CASSGSGGLGDTQYF.

The V and J genes are TRBV4-2 and TRBJ2-5; possible D gene TRBD2, 7 bases. The CDR3 length is 14 residues. V dropped 8 bases and J dropped 3 bases, with 16 bases sitting between them. CDR1 and CDR2 from the germline V gene are LGHNA and YNFKEQ. CDR3 bases: TGTGCCAGCCAAGGGGGGGGCGGGGAAGAGACCCAGTACTTC. It codes for CASQGGGGEETQYF.

This chain links TRBV7-9 with TRBJ2-7, with D possibly being TRBD2 (8 bases). V lost 5 bases and J lost 12, with 23 bases in between. CDR3 size: 14 residues. The germline V gene has CDR1 SEHNR and CDR2 FQNEAQ (reference sequence). The CDR3 loop reads CASSPSDRRGVSYF. Written as DNA, the CDR3 is TGTGCCAGCAGCCCATCGGACAGGCGGGGGGTGTCGTACTTC.

V is TRBV5-6 and J is TRBJ2-3; 8 bases are shared with TRBD1. J gave up 4 bases and V 3 bases, and 4 bases lay outside the gene matches. In germline, CDR1 is SGHDT, CDR2 YYEEEE. The CDR3 has 14 amino acids. The CDR3 reads CASSSTGASDTQYF. The CDR3, as DNA: TGTGCCAGCAGCTCGACAGGGGCCTCAGATACGCAGTATTTT.

The chain uses TRBV10-1 and TRBJ2-3; TRBD2 aligns across 12 bases. Germline V CDR1 and CDR2: WNHNN, SYGVQD (reference sequence). Trimming cost V 3 bases and J 7 bases; bases outside gene matches: 8. There are 16 residues in the CDR3. The chain's CDR3 is CASSEVLAGGRNTQYF. The CDR3 DNA is TGCGCCAGCAGTGAAGTTCTAGCGGGGGGGCGGAATACGCAGTATTTT.

In DNA form, the CDR3 reads TGTGCCAGCAGTCAACCACAGGGGATGGGCCAGCCCCAGCATTTT. This codes for CASSQPQGMGQPQHF. The chain employs TRBV28 and TRBJ1-5; 7 nucleotides line up with TRBD1. The germline CDR1 and CDR2 sequences are MDHEN and SYDVKM. CDR3 size: 15 residues. The V and J ends lost 5 bases and 7 bases, in that order; junction bases with no gene match: 11.

The chain links TRBV4-1 to TRBJ2-1; perhaps TRBD2 as D (5 bases). The CDR3 extends over 14 amino acids. Germline CDR1 reads MGHRA; CDR2 reads YSYEKL. The V gene lost 0 bases and the J gene lost 10 bases, with 13 bases spanning the gap. The CDR3 spells CASSQEDFDREQFF. As DNA, the CDR3 is TGCGCCAGCAGCCAAGAGGACTTCGATAGGGAGCAGTTCTTC.

The V gene is TRBV4-3, the J gene TRBJ2-4; 9 bases fit TRBD2. Germline V gene sequence: CDR1 LGHNA, CDR2 YSLEER. Losses at the gene ends were 0 bases for V and 8 bases for J; bases not matched to a gene: 11. The CDR3 covers 17 residues. This chain's CDR3 is CASSQDLRAGGRDIQYF. Written as DNA, the CDR3 is TGCGCCAGCAGCCAAGATCTAAGAGCGGGGGGAAGAGACATTCAGTACTTC.

The chain links TRBV15 to TRBJ1-1, with 7 bases fitting TRBD1. Germline V gene lookup returns CDR1 LNHNV and CDR2 YYDKDF (reference sequence). The CDR3 is 17 residues long. V shed 2 bases, J shed 2 bases, and the junction held 11 bases outside the gene matches. The CDR3 coding sequence is TGTGCCACCAGCAGATCCATGGGAACAGGGGTAAACACTGAAGCTTTCTTT. Amino acid sequence: CATSRSMGTGVNTEAFF.

This chain uses TRBV5-1 with TRBJ2-1, with 8 bases matching TRBD2. The germline V gene has CDR1 SGHRS and CDR2 YFSETQ. V gave up 4 bases and J gave up 3 bases; unmatched junction bases: 9. The CDR3 extends over 16 amino acids. Here the CDR3 reads CASSPHGAGVYNEQFF. CDR3 nucleotide sequence: TGCGCCAGCAGCCCCCACGGAGCGGGGGTCTACAATGAGCAGTTCTTC.

This rearrangement joins TRBV19 to TRBJ2-5; D may be TRBD1 (6 bases). V was pared by 0 bases and J by 2 bases, with 19 bases between. Germline values: CDR1 LNHDA, CDR2 SQIVND (reference sequence). The CDR3 is 18 amino acids. CDR3 protein: CASSIDHQGSRGQETQYF. In nucleotides, the CDR3 is TGTGCCAGTAGTATAGACCACCAGGGCTCCAGGGGTCAAGAGACCCAGTACTTC.

In nucleotides, the CDR3 is TGTGCCAGCAGCTGGACAGTCGGGCAGCCCCAGCATTTT. This translates into CASSWTVGQPQHF. The rearrangement uses TRBV7-9 and TRBJ1-5; maybe TRBD1 (6 bases). The ends were cut back, 4 bases at V and 7 bases at J, with 11 bases in the middle. CDR3 length: 13 residues. The germline CDR1 and CDR2 sequences are SEHNR and FQNEAQ (reference sequence).

The chain links TRBV19 to TRBJ1-4; 10 nucleotides line up with TRBD1. Germline V lookup: CDR1 LNHDA, CDR2 SQIVND (reference sequence). Losses at the gene ends were 5 bases for V and 8 bases for J; bases not matched to a gene: 5. CDR3 length: 14 amino acids. DNA of the CDR3: TGTGCCAGTAGTTGGACAGGGGGGGAAGAAAAACTGTTTTTT. Protein sequence: CASSWTGGEEKLFF.

V gene TRBV5-6 combines with J gene TRBJ1-2; no clear D gene. This CDR3 has 14 amino acids. Germline CDR1 is SGHDT and CDR2 is YYEEEE. Deletions cut 0 bases from V and 2 bases from J, with 8 bases between. The chain's CDR3 is CASSLGEVNYGYTF. DNA of the CDR3: TGTGCCAGCAGCTTGGGGGAGGTAAACTATGGCTACACCTTC.

The chain links TRBV6-5 to TRBJ1-2; unclear D gene. The V gene lost 0 bases and the J gene lost 5 bases, with 10 bases spanning the gap. In germline, CDR1 is MNHEY, CDR2 SVGAGI. The CDR3 runs to 14 residues. DNA of the CDR3: TGTGCCAGCAGTTACTCTAGCGGAATATATGGCTACACCTTC. As protein: CASSYSSGIYGYTF.

This clone was seen only a few times. One junction end does not reproduce the germline sequence, and a read error may be involved. This chain joins TRBV15 and TRBJ2-2; D remains unclear. Germline V CDR1 and CDR2: LNHNV, YYDKDF (reference sequence). CDR3 size: 13 residues. The CDR3 bases are TGTGCCACCAGCAGAGATAACAACGGGGAGCTGTTTTTT. This gives the protein CATSRDNNGELFF.

The chain links TRBV29-1 to TRBJ1-2; D remains unclear. V was pared by 7 bases and J by 3 bases, with 9 bases between. The CDR3 runs to 11 residues. The germline CDR1 and CDR2 sequences are SQVTM and ANQGSEA. The CDR3 DNA is TGCAGCGAGGGCGGGGACTATGGCTACACCTTC. Translated: CSEGGDYGYTF.

Only one count was recorded for this clone. This chain connects TRBV28 to TRBJ2-1, with 7 nucleotides matching TRBD2. Germline V gene data show CDR1 as MDHEN and CDR2 as SYDVKM. With 5 bases clipped from V and 0 bases from J, the junction kept 4 bases outside the gene matches. This CDR3 is built from 15 residues. The CDR3 here is CASSPSGGSYNEQFF. CDR3 DNA sequence: TGTGCCAGCAGTCCATCGGGGGGCTCCTACAATGAGCAGTTCTTC.

On this clone itself: An end of the junction does not agree with germline; a read error may underlie this. Here the CDR3 DNA reads TGTGCCAGCAGCTTGGGAAGACAGGGAGGCTCCCACGAGCAGTACTTC. Amino acid sequence: CASSLGRQGGSHEQYF. The chain combines TRBV7-9 with TRBJ2-7, with D possibly TRBD1 on 7 matching bases. This CDR3 has 16 amino acids. The germline CDR1 and CDR2 sequences are SEHNR and FQNEAQ (reference sequence).

The J gene is TRBJ2-5, the V gene TRBV9; TRBD1 aligns across 7 bases. J lost 2 bases, V lost 4 bases, and 5 bases had no gene match. This CDR3 is built from 14 residues. Looked up from germline, CDR1 is SGDLS and CDR2 is YYNGEE. CDR3 sequence (DNA): TGTGCCAGCAGCTTTACAGGGGATCAAGAGACCCAGTACTTC. Its protein product is CASSFTGDQETQYF.

This chain connects TRBV30 to TRBJ2-3; 9 bases map to TRBD2. The CDR3 extends over 17 amino acids. Germline CDR1 is GTSNPN and CDR2 is SVGIG (reference sequence). Trimming at V came to 5 bases and at J to 1 base, leaving 13 bases not matched to a gene. Here the CDR3 reads CAWGGPSGVGGTDTQYF. The DNA of the CDR3 is TGTGCCTGGGGGGGGCCTAGCGGGGTTGGAGGCACAGATACGCAGTATTTT.